The 21 T cell receptor beta chains below all came from one sample that was sequenced in a study of shared clonotypes between healthy human individuals. The table came from immunoSEQ multiplex PCR; TCRdb's copy has only in-frame clones and leaves some out. The sample shows over a million clones, more than 75% of them seen only once. Sequenced material: memory CD4+ T cells from PBMCs. Stated subset: CD45RA-negative fraction. Receptors were obtained from a man between 18 and 29 years old in good health. Some clones in this sample may be carry-over from other donors' samples.

The V gene is TRBV28, the J gene TRBJ1-3, with a weak D call TRBD1 (5 bases). Germline-derived CDR1 and CDR2 are MDHEN and SYDVKM. This CDR3 has 13 amino acids. Trimming removed 5 bases at V and 8 bases at J, with 13 bases between. The CDR3 loop reads CASSGFREDTIYF. The CDR3 nucleotides are TGTGCCAGCAGTGGGTTCAGGGAGGACACCATATATTTT.

This clone turned up a few times. The V and J genes are TRBV10-3 and TRBJ2-5; 7 nucleotides align to TRBD2. Germline CDR1 ENHRY, CDR2 SYGVKD. The length of the CDR3 is 14 residues. The J segment lost 2 bases and the V segment lost 0 bases, leaving 0 bases of the junction unmatched. The CDR3 loop is CAISESSGQETQYF. As DNA, the CDR3 is TGTGCCATCAGTGAGTCTAGCGGGCAAGAGACCCAGTACTTC.

This clone was observed a few times. Other DNA sequences in this sample translate to the same CDR3. The chain has TRBV9 and TRBJ1-2; D is ambiguous. CDR1 and CDR2 from the germline V gene are SGDLS and YYNGEE. Trimming removed 0 bases from V and 5 bases from J, with 11 bases in between. This CDR3 is 14 amino acids long. The CDR3 nucleotides read TGTGCCAGCAGCGTAGGCCCCAGTTCTTATGGCTACACCTTC. This encodes CASSVGPSSYGYTF.

The chain joins TRBV28 to TRBJ2-2; the match to TRBD2 covers 10 bases. Germline loops: CDR1 MDHEN, CDR2 SYDVKM. J gave up 1 base and V 6 bases, and 5 bases lay outside the gene matches. This CDR3 is 16 amino acids long. CDR3 sequence (DNA): TGTGCCAGCAGGTCCAGACTAGCGGGGAACACCGGGGAGCTGTTTTTT. It specifies CASRSRLAGNTGELFF.

CDR3 bases: TGCAGCGTTGAAGTGTCCCGGACCGGGGAGCTGTTTTTT. Its translation: CSVEVSRTGELFF. The rearrangement links TRBV29-1 to TRBJ2-2; no clear D. Germline values: CDR1 SQVTM, CDR2 ANQGSEA. Deletions cut 1 base from V and 5 bases from J, with 8 bases between. The CDR3 is made up of 13 amino acids.

V is TRBV7-3 and J is TRBJ2-1; unclear D gene. Per germline, CDR1 SGHTA and CDR2 FQGTGA. The length of the CDR3 is 14 residues. Trimming removed 3 bases at V and 6 bases at J, with 12 bases between. In DNA, the CDR3 is TGTGCCAGCAGCTTGGGAAGCTGGGGCAATGAGCAGTTCTTC. Translated, it gives CASSLGSWGNEQFF.

The chain links TRBV28 to TRBJ1-5, with D possibly matching TRBD1 (5 bases). The length of the CDR3 is 15 residues. Trimming pared 5 bases from V and 4 bases from J, leaving 15 bases between. Germline CDR1 MDHEN, CDR2 SYDVKM. The CDR3 coding sequence is TGTGCCAGCAGTCCTCACGGGGCAGATAATCAGCCCCAGCATTTT. It encodes CASSPHGADNQPQHF.

The chain employs TRBV27 and TRBJ2-6; D ambiguous. Germline V CDR1 and CDR2: MNHEY, SMNVEV (reference sequence). The CDR3 has 18 residues. V dropped 2 bases and J dropped 0 bases, with 14 bases sitting between them. CDR3 residues: CASSLTPGRLSGANVLTF. The CDR3 DNA reads TGTGCCAGCAGTTTAACGCCCGGCCGTCTCTCTGGGGCCAACGTCCTGACTTTC.

The chain carries TRBV5-1 and TRBJ1-2; D not resolved. Trimming removed 2 bases at V and 7 bases at J, with 12 bases between. The CDR3 has 13 residues. In germline, CDR1 is SGHRS, CDR2 YFSETQ. The CDR3 DNA is TGCGCCAGCAGCTTCGAGGGTAATGGTGGCTACACCTTC. Protein sequence: CASSFEGNGGYTF.

The CDR3 region is CASSVGTGVYF. Written as DNA, the CDR3 is TGTGCCAGCAGCGTAGGGACAGGGGTGTACTTC. This chain uses TRBV28 with TRBJ2-7, with 10 positions matching TRBD1. CDR3 length: 11 amino acids. Germline values: CDR1 MDHEN, CDR2 SYDVKM. V lost 6 bases and J lost 12; bases outside the gene matches: 5. Full variable domain (missing parts from reference TRBV28 and TRBJ2-7): DVKVTQSSRYLVKRTGEKVFLECVQDMDHENMFWYRQDPGLGLRLIYFSYDVKMKEKGDIPEGYSVSREKKERFSLILESASTNQTSMYLCASSVGTGVYFGPGTRLTVT.

This chain joins TRBV28 and TRBJ2-5; D possibly uses TRBD1 or TRBD2 (5 bases each). Trimming shortened V by 9 bases and J by 5 bases, and 10 bases separated the two germline ends. The CDR3 consists of 11 residues. The germline gives CDR1 MDHEN, CDR2 SYDVKM. The DNA for the CDR3 is TGTGCCAGTCCAGAGGGGGAGACCCAGTACTTC. It yields the protein CASPEGETQYF.

To note about this clone: A junction end diverges from the germline sequence, so it may reflect a read error. V usage is TRBV10-3 and J usage is TRBJ1-2; tentatively, D is TRBD1 (6 bases). This CDR3 region has 15 residues. Germline CDR1 reads ENHRY; CDR2 reads SYGVKD. The CDR3 bases are TGTGCCAGCAGTTACTCGAACGGCAGGGGCTATGGCTACACCTTC. Translated, it gives CASSYSNGRGYGYTF.

Here the CDR3 DNA reads TGTGCCAGCAGTGGACAGCTATCCTACAATGAGCAGTTCTTC. Protein sequence: CASSGQLSYNEQFF. The chain recombines TRBV28 with TRBJ2-1, with D tentatively TRBD1 (6 bases). The CDR3 runs 14 residues. Germline V gene sequence: CDR1 MDHEN, CDR2 SYDVKM. Trimming left V 5 bases short and J 1 base short, with 9 bases between.

This clone showed up just a few times. This chain joins TRBV9 and TRBJ1-1; no clear D. In germline, CDR1 is SGDLS, CDR2 YYNGEE. V gave up 5 bases and J gave up 3 bases, with 14 bases separating them. The CDR3 is 14 amino acids. The CDR3 is CASSTHGGDTEAFF. The CDR3, as DNA: TGTGCCAGCAGTACGCATGGTGGAGACACTGAAGCTTTCTTT.

The chain carries TRBV9 and TRBJ2-1; the match to TRBD1 covers 9 bases. Germline loops: CDR1 SGDLS, CDR2 YYNGEE. The trim removed 3 bases at V and 4 bases at J, leaving 5 bases unmatched. The CDR3 is 15 residues long. The DNA of the CDR3 is TGTGCCAGCAGCGGTGGGACAGGGACTTACAATGAGCAGTTCTTC. Amino acids: CASSGGTGTYNEQFF.

This rearrangement joins TRBV18 to TRBJ2-5; possibly TRBD1 for D (6 bases). Germline CDR1 and CDR2: KGHSH and LQKENI. This CDR3 contains 15 residues. V lost 2 bases and J 2 bases, leaving 12 bases between the germline ends. This chain's CDR3 is CASSPDRSLQETQYF. The CDR3 DNA is TGTGCCAGCTCACCAGACAGGTCACTTCAAGAGACCCAGTACTTC.

The V call is TRBV28, the J call TRBJ1-3; tentatively, D is TRBD1 (5 bases). CDR3 length equals 16 residues. V was trimmed by 6 bases and J by 0 bases, leaving 15 bases between them. Germline V gene sequence: CDR1 MDHEN, CDR2 SYDVKM. CDR3: CASRRGRDTSGNTIYF. CDR3 bases: TGTGCCAGCAGGAGGGGCCGAGACACCTCTGGAAACACCATATATTTT.

The rearrangement uses TRBV5-6 and TRBJ2-7, with D perhaps TRBD1 (7 bases). Looked up from germline, CDR1 is SGHDT and CDR2 is YYEEEE. V gave up 4 bases and J gave up 5 bases, with 13 bases separating them. The CDR3 totals 13 residues. In nucleotides, the CDR3 is TGTGCCAGCAGCCTCAGGAGGGGGCACGAGCAGTACTTC. Its translation: CASSLRRGHEQYF.

V usage is TRBV10-3 and J usage is TRBJ1-1; possible D gene TRBD1, 5 bases. CDR3 length: 14 amino acids. In germline, CDR1 is ENHRY, CDR2 SYGVKD. Between the trimmed V and J ends, which lost 3 bases and 7 bases, there was a span of 15 bases. The CDR3 bases are TGTGCCATCAGTGAATTATCAGGGCCCGGTGAAGCTTTCTTT. It encodes CAISELSGPGEAFF.

V usage is TRBV5-1 and J usage is TRBJ2-7, with 11 bases identical to TRBD1. Germline V CDR1 and CDR2: SGHRS, YFSETQ. This CDR3 is built from 15 residues. Trimming removed 5 bases from V and 3 bases from J; junction bases left unmatched: 7. The CDR3, as DNA: TGCGCCAGCAGGTCTGGACAGGGGGCCGGCTACGAGCAGTACTTC. It specifies CASRSGQGAGYEQYF. The whole variable domain, remainder taken from reference TRBV5-1 and TRBJ2-7, is KAGVTQTPRYLIKTRGQQVTLSCSPISGHRSVSWYQQTPGQGLQFLFEYFSETQRNKGNFPGRFSGRQFSNSRSEMNVSTLELGDSALYLCASRSGQGAGYEQYFGPGTRLTVT.

This chain's CDR3 is CASSSTVVAFF. CDR3 coding DNA: TGTGCCAGCAGTTCCACGGTGGTGGCGTTCTTC. V usage is TRBV6-5 and J usage is TRBJ2-1; D gene uncertain. Germline V gene data show CDR1 as MNHEY and CDR2 as SVGAGI. Trimming took 4 bases from V and 15 from J, leaving 13 bases between them. The CDR3 has 11 residues.